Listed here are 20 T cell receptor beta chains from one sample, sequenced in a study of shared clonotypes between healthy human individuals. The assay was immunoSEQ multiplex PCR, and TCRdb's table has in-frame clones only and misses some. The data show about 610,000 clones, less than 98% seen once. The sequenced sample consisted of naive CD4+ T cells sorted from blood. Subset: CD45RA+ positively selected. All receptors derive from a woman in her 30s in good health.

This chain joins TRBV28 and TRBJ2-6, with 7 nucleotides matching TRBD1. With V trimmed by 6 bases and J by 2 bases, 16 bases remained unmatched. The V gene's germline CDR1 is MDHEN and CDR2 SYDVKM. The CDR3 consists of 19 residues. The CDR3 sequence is CASSTRDVRGKAGANVLTF. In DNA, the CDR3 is TGTGCCAGCAGCACCAGGGATGTCAGGGGGAAGGCTGGGGCCAACGTCCTGACTTTC.

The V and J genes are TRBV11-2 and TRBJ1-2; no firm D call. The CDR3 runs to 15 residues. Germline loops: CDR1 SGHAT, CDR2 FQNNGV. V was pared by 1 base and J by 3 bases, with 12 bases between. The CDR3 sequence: CASSLGRGLDYGYTF. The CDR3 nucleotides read TGTGCCAGCAGCTTAGGTCGAGGGCTAGACTATGGCTACACCTTC.

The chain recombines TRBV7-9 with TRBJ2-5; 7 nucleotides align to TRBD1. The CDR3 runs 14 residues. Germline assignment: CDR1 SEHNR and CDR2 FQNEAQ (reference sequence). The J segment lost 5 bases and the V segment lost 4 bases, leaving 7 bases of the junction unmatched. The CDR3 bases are TGTGCCAGCAGCTCCCTGACAGGGTCGGAGACCCAGTACTTC. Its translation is CASSSLTGSETQYF.

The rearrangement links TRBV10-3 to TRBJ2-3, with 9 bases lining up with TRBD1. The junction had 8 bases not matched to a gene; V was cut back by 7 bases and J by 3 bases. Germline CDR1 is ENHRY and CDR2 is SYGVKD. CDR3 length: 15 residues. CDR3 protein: CAITPQGAPTDTQYF. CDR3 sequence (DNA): TGTGCCATCACTCCACAGGGGGCGCCGACAGATACGCAGTATTTT.

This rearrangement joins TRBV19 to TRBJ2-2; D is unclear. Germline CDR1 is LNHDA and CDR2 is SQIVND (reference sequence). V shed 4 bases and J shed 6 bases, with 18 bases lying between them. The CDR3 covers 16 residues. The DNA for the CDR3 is TGTGCCAGTAGTAGGTCCGGGCCCCCCGCGGCCGGGGAGCTGTTTTTT. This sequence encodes CASSRSGPPAAGELFF.

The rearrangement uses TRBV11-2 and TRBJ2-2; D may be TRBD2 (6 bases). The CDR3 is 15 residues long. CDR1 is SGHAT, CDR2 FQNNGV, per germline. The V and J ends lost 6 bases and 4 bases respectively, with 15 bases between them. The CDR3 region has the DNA TGTGCCAGCAGAGCCTTGTCGGGGGTCACCGGGGAGCTGTTTTTT. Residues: CASRALSGVTGELFF. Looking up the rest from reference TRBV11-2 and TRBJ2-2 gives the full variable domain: EAGVAQSPRYKIIEKRQSVAFWCNPISGHATLYWYQQILGQGPKLLIQFQNNGVVDDSQLPKDRFSAERLKGVDSTLKIQPAKLEDSAVYLCASRALSGVTGELFFGEGSRLTVL.

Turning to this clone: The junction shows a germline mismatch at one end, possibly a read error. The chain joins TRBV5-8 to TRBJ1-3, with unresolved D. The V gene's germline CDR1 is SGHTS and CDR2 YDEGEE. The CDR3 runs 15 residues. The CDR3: CASSLGSGSGNTIYF. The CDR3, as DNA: TGTGCCAGCAGTTTGGGTTCAGGATCTGGAAACACCATATATTTT.

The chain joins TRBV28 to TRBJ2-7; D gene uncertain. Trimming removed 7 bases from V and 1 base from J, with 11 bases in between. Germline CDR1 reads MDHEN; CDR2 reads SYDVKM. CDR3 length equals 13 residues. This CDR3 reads CASKSGRSYEQYF. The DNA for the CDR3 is TGTGCCAGCAAGTCAGGCAGATCCTACGAGCAGTACTTC.

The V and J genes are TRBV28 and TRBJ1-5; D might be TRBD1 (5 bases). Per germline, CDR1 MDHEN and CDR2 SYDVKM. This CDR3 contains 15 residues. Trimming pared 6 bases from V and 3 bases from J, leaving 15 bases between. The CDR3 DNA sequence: TGTGCCAGCAGATCCCCTTCGGGGACCAATCAGCCCCAGCATTTT. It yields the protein CASRSPSGTNQPQHF. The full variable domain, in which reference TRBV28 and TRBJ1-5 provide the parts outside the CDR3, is DVKVTQSSRYLVKRTGEKVFLECVQDMDHENMFWYRQDPGLGLRLIYFSYDVKMKEKGDIPEGYSVSREKKERFSLILESASTNQTSMYLCASRSPSGTNQPQHFGDGTRLSIL.

The CDR3 here is CASRDWGHYEQYF. CDR3 DNA sequence: TGTGCCAGCAGGGACTGGGGACACTACGAGCAGTACTTC. The gene calls are TRBV2 and TRBJ2-7; maybe TRBD1 (6 bases). Trimming stripped 6 bases from V and 3 bases from J, with 12 bases between. Germline V gene sequence: CDR1 SNHLY, CDR2 FYNNEI. This CDR3 region has 13 residues.

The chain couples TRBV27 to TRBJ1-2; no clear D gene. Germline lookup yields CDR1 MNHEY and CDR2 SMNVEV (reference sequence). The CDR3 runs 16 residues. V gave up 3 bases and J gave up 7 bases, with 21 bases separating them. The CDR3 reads CASSFFSLVGSGGYTF. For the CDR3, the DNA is TGTGCCAGCAGTTTTTTCTCACTTGTGGGAAGTGGTGGCTACACCTTC.

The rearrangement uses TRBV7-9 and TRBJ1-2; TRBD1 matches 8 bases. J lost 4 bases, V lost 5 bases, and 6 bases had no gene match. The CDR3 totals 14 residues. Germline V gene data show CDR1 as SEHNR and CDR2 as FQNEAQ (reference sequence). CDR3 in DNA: TGTGCCAGCAGCCCGGGACAGGTTGTCTATGGCTACACCTTC. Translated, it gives CASSPGQVVYGYTF.

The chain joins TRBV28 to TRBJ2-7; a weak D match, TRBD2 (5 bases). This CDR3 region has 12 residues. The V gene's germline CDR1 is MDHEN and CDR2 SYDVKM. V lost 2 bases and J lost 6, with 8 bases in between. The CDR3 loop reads CASSLAGVEQYF. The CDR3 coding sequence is TGTGCCAGCAGTTTAGCCGGGGTCGAGCAGTACTTC.

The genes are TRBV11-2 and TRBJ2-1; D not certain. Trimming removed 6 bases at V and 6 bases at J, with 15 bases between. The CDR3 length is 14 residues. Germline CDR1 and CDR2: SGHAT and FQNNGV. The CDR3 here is CASRRLTLFNEQFF. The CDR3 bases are TGTGCCAGCAGGAGGTTAACCCTTTTCAATGAGCAGTTCTTC.

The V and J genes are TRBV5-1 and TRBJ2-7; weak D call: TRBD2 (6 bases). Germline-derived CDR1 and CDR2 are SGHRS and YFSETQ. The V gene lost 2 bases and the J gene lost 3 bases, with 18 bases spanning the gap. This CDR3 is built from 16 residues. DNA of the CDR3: TGCGCCAGCAGCTTTGCAGGGTGGTGGGAGGACTACGAGCAGTACTTC. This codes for CASSFAGWWEDYEQYF.

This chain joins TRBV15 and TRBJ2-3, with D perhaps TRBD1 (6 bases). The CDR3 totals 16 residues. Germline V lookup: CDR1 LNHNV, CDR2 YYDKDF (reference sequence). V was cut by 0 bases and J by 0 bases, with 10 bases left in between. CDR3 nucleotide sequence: TGTGCCACCAGCAGAGATGTCACAGGGAGCACAGATACGCAGTATTTT. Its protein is CATSRDVTGSTDTQYF.

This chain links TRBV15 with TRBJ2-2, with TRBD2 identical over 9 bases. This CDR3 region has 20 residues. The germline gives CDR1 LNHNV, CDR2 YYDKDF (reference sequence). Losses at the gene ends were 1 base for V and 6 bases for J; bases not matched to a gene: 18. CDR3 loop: CATSRGWASGIINGAGELFF. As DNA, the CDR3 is TGTGCCACCAGCAGAGGGTGGGCTAGCGGGATTATTAATGGGGCCGGGGAGCTGTTTTTT.

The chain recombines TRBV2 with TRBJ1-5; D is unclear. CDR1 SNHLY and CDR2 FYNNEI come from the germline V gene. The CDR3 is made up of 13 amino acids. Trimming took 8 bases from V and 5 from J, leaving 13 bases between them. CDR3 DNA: TGTGCCAGCTCTATAAAAATGGATCAGCCCCAGCATTTT. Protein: CASSIKMDQPQHF.

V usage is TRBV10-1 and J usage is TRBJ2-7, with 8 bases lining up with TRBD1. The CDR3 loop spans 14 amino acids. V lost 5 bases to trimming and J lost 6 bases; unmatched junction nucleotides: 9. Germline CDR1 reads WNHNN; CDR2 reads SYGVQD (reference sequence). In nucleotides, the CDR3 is TGCGCCAGCAGTTTGGACAGGGTCCAGCGCGAGCAGTACTTC. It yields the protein CASSLDRVQREQYF.

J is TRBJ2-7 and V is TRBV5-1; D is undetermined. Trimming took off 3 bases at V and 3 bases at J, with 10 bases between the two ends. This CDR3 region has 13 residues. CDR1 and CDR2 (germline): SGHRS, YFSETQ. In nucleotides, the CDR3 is TGCGCCAGCAGCTCTTCGACTGGCTACGAGCAGTACTTC. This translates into CASSSSTGYEQYF.